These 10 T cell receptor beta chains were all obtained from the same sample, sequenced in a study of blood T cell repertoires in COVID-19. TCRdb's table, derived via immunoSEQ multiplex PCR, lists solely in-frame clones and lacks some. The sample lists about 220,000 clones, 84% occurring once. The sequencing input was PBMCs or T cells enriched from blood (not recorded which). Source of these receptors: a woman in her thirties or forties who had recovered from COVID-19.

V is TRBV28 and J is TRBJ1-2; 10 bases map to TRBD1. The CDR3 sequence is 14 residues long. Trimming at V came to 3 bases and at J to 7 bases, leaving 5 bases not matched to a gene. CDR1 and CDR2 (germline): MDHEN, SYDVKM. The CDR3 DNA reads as TGTGCCAGCAGTTTGGACAGGGGGAAGGGTGGCTACACCTTC. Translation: CASSLDRGKGGYTF.

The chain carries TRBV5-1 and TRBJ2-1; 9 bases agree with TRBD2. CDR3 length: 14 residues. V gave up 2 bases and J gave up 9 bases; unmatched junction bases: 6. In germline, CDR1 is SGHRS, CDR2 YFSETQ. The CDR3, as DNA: TGCGCCAGCAGCTTTAGCGGGAGTAAAGGTGAGCAGTTCTTC. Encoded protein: CASSFSGSKGEQFF.

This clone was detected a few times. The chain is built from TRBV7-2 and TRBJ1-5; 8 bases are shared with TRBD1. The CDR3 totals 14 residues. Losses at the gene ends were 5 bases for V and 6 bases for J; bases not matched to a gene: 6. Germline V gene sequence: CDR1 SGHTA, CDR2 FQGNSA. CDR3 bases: TGTGCCAGCAGCATCGGACAGGGCCGTCAGCCCCAGCATTTT. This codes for CASSIGQGRQPQHF.

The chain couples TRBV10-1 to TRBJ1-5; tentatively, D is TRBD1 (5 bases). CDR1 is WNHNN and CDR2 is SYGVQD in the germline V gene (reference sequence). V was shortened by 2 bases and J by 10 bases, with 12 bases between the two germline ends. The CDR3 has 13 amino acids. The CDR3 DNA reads TGCGCCAGCAGTGAGGCAGGGCCCTACCCCCAGCATTTT. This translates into CASSEAGPYPQHF.

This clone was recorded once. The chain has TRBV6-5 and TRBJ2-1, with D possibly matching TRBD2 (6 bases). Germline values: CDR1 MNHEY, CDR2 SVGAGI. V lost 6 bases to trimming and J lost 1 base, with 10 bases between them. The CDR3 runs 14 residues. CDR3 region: CASRDSGSYNEQFF. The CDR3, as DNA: TGTGCCAGCAGGGATAGCGGTTCCTACAATGAGCAGTTCTTC.

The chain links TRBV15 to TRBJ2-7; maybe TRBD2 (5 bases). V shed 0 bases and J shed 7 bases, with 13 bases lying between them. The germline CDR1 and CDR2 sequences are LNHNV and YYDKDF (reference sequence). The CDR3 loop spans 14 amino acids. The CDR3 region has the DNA TGTGCCACCAGCAGAGATTGGGCAGCGGAAGAGCAGTACTTC. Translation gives CATSRDWAAEEQYF.

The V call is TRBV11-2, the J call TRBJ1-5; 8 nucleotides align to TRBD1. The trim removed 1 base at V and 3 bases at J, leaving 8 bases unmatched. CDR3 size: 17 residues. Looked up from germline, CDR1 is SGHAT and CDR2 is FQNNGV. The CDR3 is CASSLGRTGRDNQPQHF. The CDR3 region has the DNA TGTGCCAGCAGCTTAGGGCGGACAGGGCGCGACAATCAGCCCCAGCATTTT.

CDR3 protein: CASSDQDRGFEAFF. CDR3 DNA: TGTGCCAGCAGCGACCAGGACAGGGGCTTTGAAGCTTTCTTT. The chain links TRBV2 to TRBJ1-1, with TRBD1 matching over 9 bases. CDR3 length equals 14 residues. Unmatched junction bases numbered 9, after V lost 6 bases and J lost 7 bases. Per germline, CDR1 SNHLY and CDR2 FYNNEI.

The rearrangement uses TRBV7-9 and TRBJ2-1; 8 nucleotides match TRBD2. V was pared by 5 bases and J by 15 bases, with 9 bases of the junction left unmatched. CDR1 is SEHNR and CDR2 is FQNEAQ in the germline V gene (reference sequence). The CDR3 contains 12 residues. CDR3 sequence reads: CASSPGTSYLFF. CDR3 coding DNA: TGTGCCAGCAGCCCCGGGACTAGTTATCTGTTCTTC.

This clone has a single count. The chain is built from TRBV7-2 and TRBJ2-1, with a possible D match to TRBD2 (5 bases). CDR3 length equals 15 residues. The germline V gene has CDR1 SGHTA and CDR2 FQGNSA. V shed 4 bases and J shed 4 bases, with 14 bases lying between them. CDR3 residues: CASSSDSTNYNEQFF. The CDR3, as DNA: TGTGCCAGCAGCTCGGACTCGACGAATTACAATGAGCAGTTCTTC. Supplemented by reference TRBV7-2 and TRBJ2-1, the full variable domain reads GAGVSQSPSNKVTEKGKDVELRCDPISGHTALYWYRQSLGQGLEFLIYFQGNSAPDKSGLPSDRFSAERTGGSVSTLTIQRTQQEDSAVYLCASSSDSTNYNEQFFGPGTRLTVL.